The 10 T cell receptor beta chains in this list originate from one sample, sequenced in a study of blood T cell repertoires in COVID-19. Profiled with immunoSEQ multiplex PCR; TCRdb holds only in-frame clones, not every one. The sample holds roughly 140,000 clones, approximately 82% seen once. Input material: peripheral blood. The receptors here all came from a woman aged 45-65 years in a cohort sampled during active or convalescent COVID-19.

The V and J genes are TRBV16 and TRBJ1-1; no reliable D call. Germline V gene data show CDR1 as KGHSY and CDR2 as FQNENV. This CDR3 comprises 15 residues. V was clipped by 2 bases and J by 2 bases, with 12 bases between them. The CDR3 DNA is TGTGCCAGCAGCCAAGTTGCGGCCGGCAACACTGAAGCTTTCTTT. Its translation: CASSQVAAGNTEAFF.

DNA for the CDR3: TGTGCCAGCAGCTCCGCCGCAGAGGCTGAAGCTTTCTTT. Translated, it gives CASSSAAEAEAFF. This chain connects TRBV7-6 to TRBJ1-1, with D unresolved. The germline CDR1 and CDR2 sequences are SGHVS and FNYEAQ. The CDR3 runs to 13 residues. The ends were cut back, 4 bases at V and 6 bases at J, with 12 bases in the middle. Variable domain in full (rest from reference TRBV7-6 and TRBJ1-1): GAGVSQSPRYKVTKRGQDVALRCDPISGHVSLYWYRQALGQGPEFLTYFNYEAQQDKSGLPNDRFSAERPEGSISTLTIQRTEQRDSAMYRCASSSAAEAEAFFGQGTRLTVV.

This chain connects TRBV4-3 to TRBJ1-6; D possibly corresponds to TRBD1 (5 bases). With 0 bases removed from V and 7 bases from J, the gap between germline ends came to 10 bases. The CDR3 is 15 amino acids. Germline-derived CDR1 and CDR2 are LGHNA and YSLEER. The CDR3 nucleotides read TGCGCCAGCAGCCAAGATTGGCAGGGAAATTCACCCCTCCACTTT. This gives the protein CASSQDWQGNSPLHF.

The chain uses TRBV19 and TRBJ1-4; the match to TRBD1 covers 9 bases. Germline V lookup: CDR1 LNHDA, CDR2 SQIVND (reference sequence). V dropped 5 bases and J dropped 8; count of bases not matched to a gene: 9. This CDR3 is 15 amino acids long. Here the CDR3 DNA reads TGTGCCAGTAGTTCCGGTGGGACAGGGAGAGAAAAACTGTTTTTT. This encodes CASSSGGTGREKLFF. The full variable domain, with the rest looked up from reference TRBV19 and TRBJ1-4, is DGGITQSPKYLFRKEGQNVTLSCEQNLNHDAMYWYRQDPGQGLRLIYYSQIVNDFQKGDIAEGYSVSREKKESFPLTVTSAQKNPTAFYLCASSSGGTGREKLFFGSGTQLSVL.

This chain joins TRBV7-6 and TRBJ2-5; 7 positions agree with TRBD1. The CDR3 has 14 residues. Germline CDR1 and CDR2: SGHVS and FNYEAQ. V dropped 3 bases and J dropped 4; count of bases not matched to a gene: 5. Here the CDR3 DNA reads TGTGCCAGCAGCTTTGGTCACAGGGGAGAGACCCAGTACTTC. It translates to CASSFGHRGETQYF.

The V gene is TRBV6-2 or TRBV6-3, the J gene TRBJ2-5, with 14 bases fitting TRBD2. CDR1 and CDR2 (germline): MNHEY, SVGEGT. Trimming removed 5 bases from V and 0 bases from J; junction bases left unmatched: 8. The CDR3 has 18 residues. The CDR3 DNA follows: TGTGCCAGCAGTACCCGGACTAGCGGGGGGACTTACCAAGAGACCCAGTACTTC. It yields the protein CASSTRTSGGTYQETQYF.

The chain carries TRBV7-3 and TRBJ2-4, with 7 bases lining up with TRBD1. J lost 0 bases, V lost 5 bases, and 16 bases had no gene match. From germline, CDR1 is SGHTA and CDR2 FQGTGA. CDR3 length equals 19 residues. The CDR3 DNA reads TGTGCCAGCAGCCAAAACCCCGGGACAGAAGACCTAGCCAAAAACATTCAGTACTTC. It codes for CASSQNPGTEDLAKNIQYF.

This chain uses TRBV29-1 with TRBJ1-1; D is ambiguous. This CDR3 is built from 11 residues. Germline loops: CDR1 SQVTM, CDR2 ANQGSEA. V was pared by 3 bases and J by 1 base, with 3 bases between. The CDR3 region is CSVEANTEAFF. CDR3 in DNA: TGCAGCGTTGAGGCGAACACTGAAGCTTTCTTT.

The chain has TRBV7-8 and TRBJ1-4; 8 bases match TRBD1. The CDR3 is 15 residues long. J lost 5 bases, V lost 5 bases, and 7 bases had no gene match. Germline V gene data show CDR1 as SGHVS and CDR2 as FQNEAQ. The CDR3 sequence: CASSLDRGGNEKLFF. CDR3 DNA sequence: TGTGCCAGCAGCCTCGACAGGGGAGGGAATGAAAAACTGTTTTTT.

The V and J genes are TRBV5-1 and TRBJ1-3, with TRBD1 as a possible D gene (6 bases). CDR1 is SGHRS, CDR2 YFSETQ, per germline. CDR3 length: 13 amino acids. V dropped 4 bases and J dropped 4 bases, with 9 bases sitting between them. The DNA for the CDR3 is TGCGCCAGCAGCCTCGGACAGGGAAACACCATATATTTT. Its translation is CASSLGQGNTIYF.